The clone carrying this T cell receptor (beta chain) was observed a few times. This sample is drawn from a study of early T cells in non-severe SARS-CoV-2 infection. Germline lookup yields CDR1 SNHLY and CDR2 FYNNEI. Trimming removed 3 bases from V and 2 bases from J, with 9 bases in between. The CDR3 spans 14 residues. TCRdb re-called the 5' RACE reads with MiXCR, one entry per CDR3 protein. The sample includes more than 85,000 distinct CDR3 sequences, roughly an eighth seen only once; the top ten take approximately 3.5%. This rearrangement joins TRBV2 to TRBJ2-3; D remains unclear. The sample consisted of whole blood, taken at baseline. The TCR comes from an adult who was a healthcare worker with PCR-confirmed SARS-CoV-2 infection or an uninfected control (not recorded which). The chain's CDR3 is CASSELTYTDTQYF. The CDR3 DNA is TGTGCCAGCAGTGAGTTAACCTACACAGATACGCAGTATTTT.